This TCR beta chain was identified during a study of human T cells and chemical hapten exposure. About the study: Weekly administration of diphenylcyclopropenone to the scalp of patients continued throughout the approximately 24-week study. Recorded diagnoses among the mostly female patients were alopecia areata, totalis or universalis.

Within the library, unique molecular identifiers were attached to each individual cDNA molecule. Per the authors' pipeline: Individual samples carried between roughly 23,224 and 750,000 TCRs, with roughly 95,000 as the median. MiXCR was run by TCRdb on the reads, yielding one entry per CDR3 protein. V and J calls and clone size were set by TCRdb, not the authors. The sample records over 1,500 distinct CDR3 sequences, 53% being singletons. Treatment denoted: therapeutic diphenylcyclopropenone sensitization with weekly scalp DPC. The germline V and J ends were trimmed by 0 bases and 2 bases, with 17 bases remaining between them. The CDR3 runs to 17 residues. Germline V gene lookup returns CDR1 DFQATT and CDR2 SNEGSKA (reference sequence). Regarding this clonotype: The antigen is undetermined.

General observations from the study: The number of TCRs over 1 in 1000 frequency stayed unchanged after DPC.

This TCR was recovered from an adult with alopecia areata. Some clones in this sample may be carry-over from other donors' samples. This table probably holds off-target reads from a library built for another chain. The V gene is TRBV20-1, the J gene TRBJ1-5; possibly TRBD1 for D (5 bases). The input for sequencing was whole blood, taken before DPC sensitization or 2, 6, or about 24 weeks after (not recorded which). CDR3 residues: CSARDEWGRAGNQPQHF. The DNA of the CDR3 is TGCAGTGCTAGAGATGAGTGGGGCAGGGCCGGCAATCAGCCCCAGCATTTT.